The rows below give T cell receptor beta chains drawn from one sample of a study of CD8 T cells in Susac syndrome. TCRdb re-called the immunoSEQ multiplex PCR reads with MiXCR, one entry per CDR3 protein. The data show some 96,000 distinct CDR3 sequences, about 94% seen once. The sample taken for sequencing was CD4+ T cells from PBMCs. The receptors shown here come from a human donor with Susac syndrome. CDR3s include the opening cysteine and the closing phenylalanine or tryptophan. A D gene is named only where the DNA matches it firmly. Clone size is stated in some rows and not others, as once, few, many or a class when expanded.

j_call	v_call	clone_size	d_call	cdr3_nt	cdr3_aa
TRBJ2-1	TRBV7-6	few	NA	TGTGCCAGCAGCTTAGTAGGGAATGAGCAGTTCTTC	CASSLVGNEQFF
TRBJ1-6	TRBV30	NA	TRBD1	TGTGCCTGGAGTCGCGGGACAGGGGAAGGATCACCCCTCCACTTT	CAWSRGTGEGSPLHF
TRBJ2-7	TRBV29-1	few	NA	TGCAGCGTTGGGGGGACCGGCTCCTACGAGCAGTACTTC	CSVGGTGSYEQYF
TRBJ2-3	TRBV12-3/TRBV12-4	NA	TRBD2	TGTGCCAGCATCCTAGCGGGGCCCGGGGATACGCAGTATTTT	CASILAGPGDTQYF
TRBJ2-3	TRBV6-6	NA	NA	TGTGCCAGCAGTGACTGGGGGGGCCTAGATACGCAGTATTTT	CASSDWGGLDTQYF
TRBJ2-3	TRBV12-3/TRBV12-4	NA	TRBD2	TGTGCCAGCAGGCCCCGGGTAGCGGGGGATGGCACAGATACGCAGTATTTT	CASRPRVAGDGTDTQYF
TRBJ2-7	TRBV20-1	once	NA	TGCAGTGCTACCAGGGACGGAGTATACGAGCAGTACTTC	CSATRDGVYEQYF
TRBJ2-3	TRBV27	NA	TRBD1	TGTGCCAGTCGCCGGGACAGGGCGGCAGATACGCAGTATTTT	CASRRDRAADTQYF
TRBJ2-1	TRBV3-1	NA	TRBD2	TGTGCCAGCAGCCGCGGGACTAGTGCGGTCCGTGAGCAGTTCTTC	CASSRGTSAVREQFF
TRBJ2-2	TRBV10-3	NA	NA	TGTGCCATCCCCTGGGGGGGCGCGGACACCGGGGAGCTGTTTTTT	CAIPWGGADTGELFF
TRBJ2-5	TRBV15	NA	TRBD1	TGTGCCACCAGCGAAAACAGGGGGCGGGAGACCCAGTACTTC	CATSENRGRETQYF
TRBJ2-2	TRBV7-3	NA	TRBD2	TGTGCCAGCAGCTTAATAGGGACTACGCACACCGGGGAGCTGTTTTTT	CASSLIGTTHTGELFF
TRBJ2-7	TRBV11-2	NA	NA	TGTGCCAGCAGCCGGACAGCGTCACCCTACGAGCAGTACTTC	CASSRTASPYEQYF
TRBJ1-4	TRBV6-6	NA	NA	TGTGCCAGCAGCAGGACAACAACTAATGAAAAACTGTTTTTT	CASSRTTTNEKLFF
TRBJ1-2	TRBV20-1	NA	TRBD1	TGCAGTGCTAGTTCCGTACAGGGGTTCTATGGCTACACCTTC	CSASSVQGFYGYTF
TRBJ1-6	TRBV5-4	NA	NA	TGTGCCACCACCCGGGGCGGCAGCGCTTTCTCCTATAATTCACCCCTCCACTTT	CATTRGGSAFSYNSPLHF
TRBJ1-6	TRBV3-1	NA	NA	TGTGCCAGCAGAGTCCAGTCTTCACCCCTCCACTTT	CASRVQSSPLHF
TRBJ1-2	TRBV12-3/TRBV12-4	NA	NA	TGTGCCAGCAGTTTAGGTCGGAGCAACTATGGCTACACCTTC	CASSLGRSNYGYTF
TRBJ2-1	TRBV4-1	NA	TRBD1	TGCGCCAGCAGCCAAGAATACGGACAGGGGTGGAATGAGCAGTTCTTC	CASSQEYGQGWNEQFF
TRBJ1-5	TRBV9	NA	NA	TGTGCCAGCAGCGTACTTGACGACAGGAATCAGCCCCAGCATTTT	CASSVLDDRNQPQHF
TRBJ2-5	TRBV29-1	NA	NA	TGCAGCGTCCGACCCCGGGACCCCCAAGAGACCCAGTACTTC	CSVRPRDPQETQYF
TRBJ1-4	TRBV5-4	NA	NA	TGTGCCAGCAGCTTGGGACAGGCGCAAAAACTGTTTTTT	CASSLGQAQKLFF
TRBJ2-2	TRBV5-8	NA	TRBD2	TGTGCCAGCAGCTTGAAAGCGGGGTCCTTCACCGGGGAGCTGTTTTTT	CASSLKAGSFTGELFF
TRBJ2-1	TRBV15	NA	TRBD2	TGTGCCACCAGCAGTGGACTAGCGGCTAGATACAATGAGCAGTTCTTC	CATSSGLAARYNEQFF
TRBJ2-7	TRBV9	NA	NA	TGTGCCAGCAGCGTAGATCCCTACGAGCAGTACTTC	CASSVDPYEQYF
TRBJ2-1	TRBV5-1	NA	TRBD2	TGCGCCAGCAGCTTGGCCGTGGTAGCGGGGGGCTACAATGAGCAGTTCTTC	CASSLAVVAGGYNEQFF
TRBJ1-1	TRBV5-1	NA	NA	TGCGCCAGCAGCCCCACGGGGGCGAACACTGAAGCTTTCTTT	CASSPTGANTEAFF
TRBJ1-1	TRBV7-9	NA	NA	TGTGCCAGCAGCTTAGTTGGAGACACTGAAGCTTTCTTT	CASSLVGDTEAFF
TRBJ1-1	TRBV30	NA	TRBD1	TGTGCCTGGGAAAACAGGGGGCAGGGCACTGAAGCTTTCTTT	CAWENRGQGTEAFF
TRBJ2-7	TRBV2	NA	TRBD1	TGTGCCAGCATGTCGCAGGGGGCCTACGAGCAGTACTTC	CASMSQGAYEQYF
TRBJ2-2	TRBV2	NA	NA	TGTGCCAGCAAGGGAATTTCCGCGAACACCGGGGAGCTGTTTTTT	CASKGISANTGELFF
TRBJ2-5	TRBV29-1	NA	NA	TGCAGCGTTTTGCAGACCCAGTACTTC	CSVLQTQYF
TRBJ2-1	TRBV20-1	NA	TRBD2	TGCAGTGGGGCCGGGAGGGTCTACAATGAGCAGTTCTTC	CSGAGRVYNEQFF
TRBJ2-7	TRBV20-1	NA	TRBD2	TGCAGTGCCAGAGCGGGGGGTCCCGTGCAGTACTTC	CSARAGGPVQYF
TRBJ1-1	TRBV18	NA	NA	TGTGCCAGCTCACCACTGGCGAACACTGAAGCTTTCTTT	CASSPLANTEAFF
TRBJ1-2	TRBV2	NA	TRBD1	TGTGCCACAACTAGACAGGGTGCCGGCTACACCTTC	CATTRQGAGYTF
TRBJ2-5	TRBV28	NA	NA	TGTGCCAGCAGGTCGGCAGTAGAGACCCAGTACTTC	CASRSAVETQYF
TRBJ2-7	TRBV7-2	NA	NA	TGTGCCAGCAGTTTGACAGGTTCCTTCTACGAGCAGTACTTC	CASSLTGSFYEQYF
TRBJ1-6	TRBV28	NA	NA	TGTGCCAGCACCATTACCGGGACTAATGTGCTCTCACCCCTCCACTTT	CASTITGTNVLSPLHF
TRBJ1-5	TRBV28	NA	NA	TGTGCCAGCAGGATACTAGAGTGGGGAGCCCAGCATTTT	CASRILEWGAQHF
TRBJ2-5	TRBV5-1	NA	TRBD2	TGCGCCAGTTCTCCCAGAGCTAGCGGGGGGATCCAAGAGACCCAGTACTTC	CASSPRASGGIQETQYF
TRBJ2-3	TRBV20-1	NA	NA	TGCAGTGCTAGGAGGGTTTCAGATACGCAGTATTTT	CSARRVSDTQYF
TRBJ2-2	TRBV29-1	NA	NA	TGCAGCGTTGTTACGGGGAGCTACACCGGGGAGCTGTTTTTT	CSVVTGSYTGELFF
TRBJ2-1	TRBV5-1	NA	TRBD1	TGCGCCAGCAGCTCACAGGGGGGTGAGCAGTTCTTC	CASSSQGGEQFF
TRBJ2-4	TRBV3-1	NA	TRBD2	TGTGCCAGCAGCCAAGACCCTAGCGGGGCCCCCAAAAACATTCAGTACTTC	CASSQDPSGAPKNIQYF
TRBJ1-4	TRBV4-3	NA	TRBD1	TGCGCCAGCAGCCAGGAGGGGACAGGGGGCGATGAAAAACTGTTTTTT	CASSQEGTGGDEKLFF
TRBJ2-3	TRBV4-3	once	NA	TGCGCCAGCAGCCAAGAAATAGGAGTAGGGGGTACGCAGTATTTT	CASSQEIGVGGTQYF
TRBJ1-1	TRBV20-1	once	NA	TGCAGTGCTAGAGCCAGGTTCTTCACTGAAGCTTTCTTT	CSARARFFTEAFF
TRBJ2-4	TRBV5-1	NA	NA	TGCGCCAGCAGCTTGGTACCGCATGATATTGCCAAAAACATTCAGTACTTC	CASSLVPHDIAKNIQYF
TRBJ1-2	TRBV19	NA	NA	TGTGCCAGTAGTGCCCGGACGGACCTCCCGCATGGCTACACCTTC	CASSARTDLPHGYTF
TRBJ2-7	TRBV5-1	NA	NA	TGCGCCAGCAGCTTGGGGGGTATCTACGAGCAGTACTTC	CASSLGGIYEQYF
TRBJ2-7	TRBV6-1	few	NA	TGTGCCAGCAGCCCAGCCGCGGAGCAAAACGAGCAGTACTTC	CASSPAAEQNEQYF
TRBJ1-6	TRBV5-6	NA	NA	TGTGCCAGCAGCCCGGACGGGGGTGGCGGGACACCCCTCCACTTT	CASSPDGGGGTPLHF
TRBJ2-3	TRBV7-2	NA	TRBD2	TGTGCCAGCAGCTTAGATAGCGGGGGCACAGATACGCAGTATTTT	CASSLDSGGTDTQYF